Listed below are T cell receptor beta chains from one sample, sequenced in a study of CD8+CD57+ T cells in acquired aplastic anemia. From the reads, TCRdb called clonotypes with MiXCR, one entry per CDR3 protein. Counted here are 90,000 to 150,000 distinct CDR3 sequences, 50% to 60% occurring once; the ten biggest clones make up around 29%. Source material: sorted CD4+, CD8+, or CD8+CD57+ T cells (not recorded which) from PBMCs. These receptors were obtained from a human donor with aplastic anemia. CDR3s include the opening cysteine and the closing phenylalanine or tryptophan. The D gene is left open where the match is weak. The size entry is marked missing in some rows and otherwise reads once, few, many or a size class.

CASTGTGLRGYTF	TGTGCCAGCACAGGGACAGGGTTACGTGGCTACACCTTC	TRBV27	TRBJ1-2	TRBD1	13	-
CATSSPTGLETQYF	TGTGCCACCAGCAGCCCCACCGGATTGGAGACCCAGTACTTC	TRBV15	TRBJ2-5	-	14	once
CASSLSRGGLITGELFF	TGTGCCAGCAGCCTTTCCAGAGGGGGCTTGATTACCGGGGAGCTGTTTTTT	TRBV11-1	TRBJ2-2	TRBD1	17	-
CASSRSGFRTDTQYF	TGTGCCAGCTCCCGATCGGGATTTCGCACAGATACGCAGTATTTT	TRBV7-2	TRBJ2-3	-	15	few
CSAVRRGARTGELFF	TGCAGTGCCGTTAGACGGGGGGCGAGGACCGGGGAGCTGTTTTTT	TRBV20-1	TRBJ2-2	-	15	-
CASNEQFF	TGTGCCAGCAACGAGCAGTTCTTC	TRBV2	TRBJ2-1	-	8	many
CASSARPSGGTDTQYF	TGTGCCAGCAGCGCGAGACCCTCGGGGGGGACAGATACGCAGTATTTT	TRBV9	TRBJ2-3	TRBD2	16	many
CSVETDRGNIQYF	TGCAGTGTTGAGACTGACAGGGGGAACATTCAGTACTTC	TRBV20-1	TRBJ2-4	TRBD1	13	-
CASSLQVGTAGQFF	TGTGCCAGCAGCTTGCAGGTTGGGACGGCTGGGCAGTTCTTC	TRBV5-6	TRBJ2-1	-	14	-
CAHRGVTGELFF	TGTGCCCACAGGGGGGTTACCGGGGAGCTGTTTTTT	TRBV7-9	TRBJ2-2	TRBD1	12	-
CANSEERGWAFF	TGCGCCAACAGTGAAGAAAGGGGTTGGGCTTTCTTT	TRBV10-2	TRBJ1-1	-	12	-
CASSLLGQDYGYTF	TGTGCCAGCAGCTTACTCGGACAGGACTATGGCTACACCTTC	TRBV9	TRBJ1-2	TRBD1	14	-
CASSPVGNTEAFF	TGTGCCAGCAGCCCGGTGGGCAACACTGAAGCTTTCTTT	TRBV5-4	TRBJ1-1	-	13	few
CASTGGDGNAIYF	TGTGCCAGCACAGGGGGAGACGGAAACGCCATATATTTT	TRBV6-1	TRBJ1-3	TRBD1	13	once
CASLGSYNEQFF	TGTGCCAGTCTAGGCTCCTACAATGAGCAGTTCTTC	TRBV19	TRBJ2-1	-	12	many
CASSSSGNSPLHF	TGTGCCAGCAGCTCTTCAGGGAATTCACCCCTCCACTTT	TRBV7-9	TRBJ1-6	-	13	few
CASRDSPLNTEAFF	TGTGCCAGCAGAGACAGTCCCCTGAACACTGAAGCTTTCTTT	TRBV2	TRBJ1-1	-	14	-
CASSPSGLILEQFF	TGTGCCAGCAGCCCTAGCGGTCTTATACTTGAGCAGTTCTTC	TRBV11-1	TRBJ2-1	TRBD2	14	-
CASSKDAGNQPQHF	TGCGCCAGCAGCAAGGACGCTGGCAATCAGCCCCAGCATTTT	TRBV5-1	TRBJ1-5	-	14	-
CASSSDRAEQYF	TGCGCCAGCAGCTCCGACAGGGCCGAGCAGTACTTC	TRBV5-1	TRBJ2-7	TRBD1	12	once
CASSSGTDSSYNEQFF	TGTGCCAGCAGCTCTGGGACGGACAGCTCCTACAATGAGCAGTTCTTC	TRBV5-6	TRBJ2-1	-	16	many
CASSTRDNLQETQYF	TGTGCCAGTAGTACTCGCGACAACCTCCAAGAGACCCAGTACTTC	TRBV19	TRBJ2-5	-	15	many
CASSSGQGARAGELFF	TGTGCCAGCAGCTCAGGACAGGGGGCTAGGGCCGGGGAGCTGTTTTTT	TRBV7-6	TRBJ2-2	TRBD1	16	few
CASSLDRTGEYEQYF	TGTGCCAGCAGCTTAGACCGGACAGGGGAATACGAGCAGTACTTC	TRBV7-9	TRBJ2-7	TRBD1	15	many
CASSVRGGWEPYEQYF	TGTGCCAGCAGCGTGAGGGGGGGATGGGAACCCTACGAGCAGTACTTC	TRBV9	TRBJ2-7	-	16	-
CASSQASGGIYNEQFF	TGCGCCAGCAGCCAGGCTAGCGGGGGGATCTACAATGAGCAGTTCTTC	TRBV4-3	TRBJ2-1	TRBD2	16	few
CASTKERGDLYGYTF	TGTGCCAGCACAAAAGAGAGGGGGGACCTCTATGGCTACACCTTC	TRBV7-8	TRBJ1-2	-	15	few
CASGPGWGYTF	TGTGCCAGCGGCCCTGGTTGGGGCTACACCTTC	TRBV27	TRBJ1-2	-	11	-
CATSPRQEAAYKFF	TGTGCCACCAGCCCCCGACAGGAGGCCGCGTATAAGTTCTTC	TRBV15	TRBJ2-1	-	14	-
CASSDKVPLRGSNQPQHF	TGCGCCAGCAGTGATAAGGTCCCGTTACGGGGGAGCAATCAGCCCCAGCATTTT	TRBV10-1	TRBJ1-5	-	18	-
CASSPKGGTAYNEQFF	TGTGCCAGCAGCCCCAAAGGGGGGACAGCATACAATGAGCAGTTCTTC	TRBV11-1	TRBJ2-1	-	16	-
CSAHPGTGDPYEQYF	TGCAGTGCTCACCCCGGGACAGGGGACCCCTACGAGCAGTACTTC	TRBV20-1	TRBJ2-7	TRBD1	15	-
CASSENPGQHYGYTF	TGTGCCAGTAGTGAGAACCCTGGACAGCATTATGGCTACACCTTC	TRBV19	TRBJ1-2	-	15	-
CASENNEQFF	TGTGCCAGCGAAAACAATGAGCAGTTCTTC	TRBV2	TRBJ2-1	-	10	few